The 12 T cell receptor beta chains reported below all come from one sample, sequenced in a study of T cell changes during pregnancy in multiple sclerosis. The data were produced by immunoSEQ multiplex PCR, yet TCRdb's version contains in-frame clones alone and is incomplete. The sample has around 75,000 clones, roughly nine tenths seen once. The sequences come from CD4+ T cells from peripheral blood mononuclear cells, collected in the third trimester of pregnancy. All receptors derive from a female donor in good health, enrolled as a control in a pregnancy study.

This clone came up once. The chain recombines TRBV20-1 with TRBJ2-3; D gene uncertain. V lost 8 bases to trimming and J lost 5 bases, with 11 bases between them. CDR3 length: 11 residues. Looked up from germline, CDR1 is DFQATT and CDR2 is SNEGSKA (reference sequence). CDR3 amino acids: CSPLHGDTQYF. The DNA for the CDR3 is TGCAGTCCACTACATGGAGATACGCAGTATTTT.

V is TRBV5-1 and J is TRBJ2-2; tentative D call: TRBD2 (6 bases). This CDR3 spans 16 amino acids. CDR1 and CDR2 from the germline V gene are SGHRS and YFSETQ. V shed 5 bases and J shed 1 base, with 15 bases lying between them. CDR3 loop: CASRPNPGGNTGELFF. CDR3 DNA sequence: TGCGCCAGCAGACCAAACCCCGGGGGGAACACCGGGGAGCTGTTTTTT.

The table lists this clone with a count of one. CDR3 nucleotide sequence: TGCGCCAGCAGCCAAGAGGGTAGCAACAATGAGCAGTTCTTC. This sequence encodes CASSQEGSNNEQFF. V gene TRBV4-3 combines with J gene TRBJ2-1, with D unclear. This CDR3 has 14 residues. Germline lookup yields CDR1 LGHNA and CDR2 YSLEER. Trimming shortened V by 0 bases and J by 5 bases, and 8 bases separated the two germline ends.

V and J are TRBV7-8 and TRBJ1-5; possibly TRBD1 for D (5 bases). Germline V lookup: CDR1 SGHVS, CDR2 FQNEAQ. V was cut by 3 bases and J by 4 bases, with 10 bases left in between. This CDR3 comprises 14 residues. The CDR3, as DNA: TGTGCCAGCAGCTTGGGGGGTCTAAATCAGCCCCAGCATTTT. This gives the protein CASSLGGLNQPQHF.

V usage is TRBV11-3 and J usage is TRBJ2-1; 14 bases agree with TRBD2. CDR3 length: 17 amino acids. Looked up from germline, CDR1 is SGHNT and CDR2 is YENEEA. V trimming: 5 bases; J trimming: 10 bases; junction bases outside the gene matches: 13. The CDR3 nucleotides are TGTGCCAGCAGCCTCTCACCGACTAGCGGGGGGGCGGGGGAGCAGTTCTTC. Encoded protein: CASSLSPTSGGAGEQFF.

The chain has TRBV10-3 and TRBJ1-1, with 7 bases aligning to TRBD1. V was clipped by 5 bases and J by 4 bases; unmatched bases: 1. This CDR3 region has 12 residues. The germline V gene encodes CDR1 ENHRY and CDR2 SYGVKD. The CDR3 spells CAISYRGTEAFF. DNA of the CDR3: TGTGCCATCAGTTACAGGGGCACTGAAGCTTTCTTT.

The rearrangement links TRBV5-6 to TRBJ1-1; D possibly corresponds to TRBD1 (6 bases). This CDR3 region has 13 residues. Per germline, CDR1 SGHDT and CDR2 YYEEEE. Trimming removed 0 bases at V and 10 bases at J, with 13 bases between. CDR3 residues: CASSLAGTKTAFF. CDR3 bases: TGTGCCAGCAGCTTGGCCGGGACAAAGACAGCTTTCTTT.

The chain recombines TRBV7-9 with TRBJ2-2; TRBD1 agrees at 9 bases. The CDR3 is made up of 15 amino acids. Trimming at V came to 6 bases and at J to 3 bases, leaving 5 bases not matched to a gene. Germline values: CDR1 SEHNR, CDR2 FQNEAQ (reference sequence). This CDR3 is CASSLRQGDTGELFF. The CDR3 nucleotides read TGTGCCAGCAGTTTACGACAGGGGGACACCGGGGAGCTGTTTTTT.

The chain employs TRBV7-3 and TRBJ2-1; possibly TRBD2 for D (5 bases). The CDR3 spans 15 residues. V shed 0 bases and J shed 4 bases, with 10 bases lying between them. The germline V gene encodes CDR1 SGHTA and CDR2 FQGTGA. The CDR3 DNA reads TGTGCCAGCAGCTTAACAATCTCGGGGTACAATGAGCAGTTCTTC. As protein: CASSLTISGYNEQFF. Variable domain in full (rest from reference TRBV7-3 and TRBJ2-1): GAGVSQTPSNKVTEKGKYVELRCDPISGHTALYWYRQSLGQGPEFLIYFQGTGAADDSGLPNDRFFAVRPEGSVSTLKIQRTERGDSAVYLCASSLTISGYNEQFFGPGTRLTVL.

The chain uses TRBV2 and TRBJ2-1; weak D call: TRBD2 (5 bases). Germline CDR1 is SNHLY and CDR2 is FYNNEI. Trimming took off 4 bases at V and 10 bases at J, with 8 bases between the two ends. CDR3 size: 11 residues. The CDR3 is CASSAGIEQFF. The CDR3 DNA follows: TGTGCCAGCAGTGCCGGGATCGAGCAGTTCTTC.

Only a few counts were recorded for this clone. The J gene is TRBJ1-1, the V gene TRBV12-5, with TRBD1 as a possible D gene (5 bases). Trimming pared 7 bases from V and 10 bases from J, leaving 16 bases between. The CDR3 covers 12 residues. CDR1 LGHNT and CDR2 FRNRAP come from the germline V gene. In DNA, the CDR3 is TGTGCTAGTGCCCTGGGGGGAAGCGTAGCTTTCTTT. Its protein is CASALGGSVAFF.

Written as DNA, the CDR3 is TGTGCCAGCAGCTTACCTAGCACAGATACGCAGTATTTT. Translated, it gives CASSLPSTDTQYF. J is TRBJ2-3 and V is TRBV7-2, with D uncertain. The CDR3 totals 13 residues. Germline V gene data show CDR1 as SGHTA and CDR2 as FQGNSA. Trimming took 2 bases from V and 0 from J, leaving 3 bases between them.